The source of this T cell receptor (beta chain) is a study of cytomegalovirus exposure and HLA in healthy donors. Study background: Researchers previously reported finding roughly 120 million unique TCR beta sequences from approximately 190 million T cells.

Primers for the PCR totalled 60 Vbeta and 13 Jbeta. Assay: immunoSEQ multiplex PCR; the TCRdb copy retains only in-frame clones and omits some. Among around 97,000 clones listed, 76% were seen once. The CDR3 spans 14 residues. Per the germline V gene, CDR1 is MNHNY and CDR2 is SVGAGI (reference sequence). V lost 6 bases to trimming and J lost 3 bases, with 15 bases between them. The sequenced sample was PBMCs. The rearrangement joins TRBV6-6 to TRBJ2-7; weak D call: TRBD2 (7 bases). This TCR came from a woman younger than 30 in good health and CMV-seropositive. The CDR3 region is CASSPPGGSYEQYF. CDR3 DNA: TGTGCCAGCAGCCCGCCGGGGGGCAGCTACGAGCAGTACTTC.